A single sample is the source of the 14 T cell receptor beta chains below, sequenced in a study of T cell responses to AZD1222 COVID-19 vaccine. Assay used: immunoSEQ multiplex PCR; TCRdb lists only in-frame clones, some missing. The data contain around 100,000 clones, around 87% of them seen just once; the ten biggest clones take up over 4%. The specimen was peripheral blood, collected on day 0 of MenACWY control vaccination. The source is an adult in good health.

The chain uses TRBV5-8 and TRBJ1-2; D perhaps matches TRBD1 (5 bases). Germline lookup yields CDR1 SGHTS and CDR2 YDEGEE. V was cut by 3 bases and J by 5 bases, with 14 bases left in between. The CDR3 has 14 residues. CDR3 protein: CASSWGRVGYGYTF. The CDR3 nucleotides are TGTGCCAGCAGCTGGGGCAGGGTAGGATATGGCTACACCTTC.

The chain recombines TRBV7-3 with TRBJ1-1; no clear D. The CDR3 runs 13 residues. The germline V gene has CDR1 SGHTA and CDR2 FQGTGA. V lost 6 bases and J 0 bases, leaving 8 bases between the germline ends. The CDR3 sequence: CASRTDLNTEAFF. CDR3 in DNA: TGTGCCAGCAGGACTGATCTGAACACTGAAGCTTTCTTT.

The V call is TRBV13, the J call TRBJ1-1; 8 bases agree with TRBD1. CDR1 and CDR2 (germline): PRHDT, FYEKMQ (reference sequence). This CDR3 contains 14 residues. With 4 bases clipped from V and 1 base from J, the junction kept 2 bases outside the gene matches. In DNA form, the CDR3 reads TGTGCCAGCAGCTACGGGACAGGGAACACTGAAGCTTTCTTT. This encodes CASSYGTGNTEAFF.

This sequence joins TRBV6-2 or TRBV6-3 and TRBJ1-1; D gene uncertain. CDR3 size: 14 residues. Germline V gives CDR1 MNHEY, CDR2 SVGEGT. Trimming removed 2 bases from V and 4 bases from J, with 11 bases in between. The CDR3 sequence: CASSYPGWITEAFF. The CDR3 DNA reads TGTGCCAGCAGTTACCCGGGTTGGATCACTGAAGCTTTCTTT.

The genes are TRBV24-1 and TRBJ1-2, with D maybe TRBD1 (6 bases). The CDR3 has 14 residues. Germline CDR1 is KGHDR and CDR2 is SFDVKD. V lost 3 bases to trimming and J lost 6 bases, with 13 bases between them. The DNA of the CDR3 is TGTGCCACCAGTGATGAGGGCAGGGGAAATGGCTACACCTTC. Its translation is CATSDEGRGNGYTF.

CDR3 sequence reads: CASSRGAPGAGNTIYF. The CDR3 bases are TGTGCCAGCAGCCGGGGGGCACCGGGCGCCGGAAACACCATATATTTT. J is TRBJ1-3 and V is TRBV4-2; possible D gene TRBD1, 6 bases. CDR1 is LGHNA and CDR2 is YNFKEQ in the germline V gene. Trimming took 4 bases from V and 4 from J, leaving 17 bases between them. The CDR3 length is 16 residues.

The genes are TRBV15 and TRBJ1-2; 10 bases map to TRBD1. The germline gives CDR1 LNHNV, CDR2 YYDKDF (reference sequence). This CDR3 contains 15 residues. J was trimmed by 4 bases and V by 0 bases; bases with no gene match: 2. CDR3 DNA: TGTGCCACCAGCAGAGATGGGGACAGGGGCTATGGCTACACCTTC. This translates into CATSRDGDRGYGYTF. Based on the CDR3 plus reference TRBV15 and TRBJ1-2, the full variable domain is DAMVIQNPRYQVTQFGKPVTLSCSQTLNHNVMYWYQQKSSQAPKLLFHYYDKDFNNEADTPDNFQSRRPNTSFCFLDIRSPGLGDTAMYLCATSRDGDRGYGYTFGSGTRLTVV.

This clone was observed a single time. The gene calls are TRBV19 and TRBJ1-4; the D is unclear. CDR1 LNHDA and CDR2 SQIVND come from the germline V gene (reference sequence). V dropped 5 bases and J dropped 8 bases, with 15 bases sitting between them. This CDR3 has 14 residues. CDR3 protein: CASSFGPSTEKLFF. The CDR3 coding sequence is TGTGCCAGTAGTTTCGGACCCTCTACGGAAAAACTGTTTTTT.

The chain couples TRBV7-9 to TRBJ1-5, with D unclear. The CDR3 totals 15 residues. V shed 1 base and J shed 3 bases, with 10 bases lying between them. Germline V gene lookup returns CDR1 SEHNR and CDR2 FQNEAQ (reference sequence). The CDR3 loop reads CASSLGGVDNQPQHF. In DNA form, the CDR3 reads TGTGCCAGCAGCTTAGGCGGGGTGGACAATCAGCCCCAGCATTTT. The full variable domain, in which reference TRBV7-9 and TRBJ1-5 provide the parts outside the CDR3, is DTGVSQNPRHKITKRGQNVTFRCDPISEHNRLYWYRQTLGQGPEFLTYFQNEAQLEKSRLLSDRFSAERPKGSFSTLEIQRTEQGDSAMYLCASSLGGVDNQPQHFGDGTRLSIL.

The chain employs TRBV29-1 and TRBJ1-1; 9 nucleotides align to TRBD1. CDR3 size: 13 residues. The V gene end was trimmed by 7 bases and the J gene end by 1 base; junction bases not matched to a gene: 4. Per germline, CDR1 SQVTM and CDR2 ANQGSEA. The CDR3 bases are TGCAGCGGCAGACAGGGGGAGAACACTGAAGCTTTCTTT. This encodes CSGRQGENTEAFF.

The CDR3 DNA follows: TGTGCCAGCAGCTACTCTCAGGGTCCCTATCAAGCGCCCCAGCATTTT. Translation gives CASSYSQGPYQAPQHF. V usage is TRBV2 and J usage is TRBJ1-5, with D tentatively TRBD1 (5 bases). The CDR3 runs 16 residues. The V end was cut by 6 bases, the J end by 9 bases, with 24 bases between. Germline loops: CDR1 SNHLY, CDR2 FYNNEI.

This chain joins TRBV5-4 and TRBJ1-1; 8 positions agree with TRBD1. CDR3 length: 14 residues. The trim removed 3 bases at V and 10 bases at J, leaving 11 bases unmatched. CDR1 is SGHNT and CDR2 is YYREEE in the germline V gene (reference sequence). Here the CDR3 reads CASSSRQGNRAAFF. CDR3 nucleotides: TGTGCCAGCAGCTCCAGACAGGGGAATAGAGCAGCTTTCTTT.

The chain links TRBV14 to TRBJ2-3; TRBD2 aligns across 13 bases. Per germline, CDR1 SGHDN and CDR2 FVKESK. This CDR3 has 16 amino acids. The ends lost 8 bases at V and 6 bases at J; junction bases unmatched: 11. CDR3 residues: CASRLAGGSSPDTQYF. CDR3 in DNA: TGTGCCAGCCGACTAGCGGGGGGCTCAAGTCCCGATACGCAGTATTTT.

This sequence joins TRBV11-2 and TRBJ2-2, with 7 nucleotides matching TRBD2. The V gene's germline CDR1 is SGHAT and CDR2 FQNNGV. The CDR3 runs 15 residues. J lost 1 base, V lost 3 bases, and 2 bases had no gene match. The CDR3 nucleotides are TGTGCCAGCAGCTTGGCTAGCGGGAACACCGGGGAGCTGTTTTTT. Translating it yields CASSLASGNTGELFF.